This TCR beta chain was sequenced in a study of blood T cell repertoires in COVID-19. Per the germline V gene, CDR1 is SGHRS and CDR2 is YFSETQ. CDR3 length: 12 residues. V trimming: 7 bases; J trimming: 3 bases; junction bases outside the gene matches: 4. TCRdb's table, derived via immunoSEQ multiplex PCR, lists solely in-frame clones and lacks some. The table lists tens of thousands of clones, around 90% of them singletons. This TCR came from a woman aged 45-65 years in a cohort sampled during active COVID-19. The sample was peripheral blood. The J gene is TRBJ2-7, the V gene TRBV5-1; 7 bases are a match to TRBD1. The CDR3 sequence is CASRDSHYEQYF. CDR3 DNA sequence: TGCGCCAGCCGGGACAGTCACTACGAGCAGTACTTC.